This is a list of T cell receptor beta chains from one sample in a study of cytomegalovirus exposure and HLA in healthy donors. The method was immunoSEQ multiplex PCR; TCRdb's version includes in-frame clones alone and lacks a portion of them. The table lists a few hundred thousand clones, about 75% of them singletons. The sequenced material came from PBMCs. The receptors shown here come from a man aged 18 to 30 in good health and CMV-seronegative. Each CDR3 is given with its conserved first and last residue. A D gene is named only where the DNA matches it firmly. A clone size is listed for some rows: how often the clone was seen (once, few, many), or a class if it is expanded.

>TRBD1|TRBJ2-3|NA|TRBV5-1
TGCGCCAGCAGCTTTAGGACAGGTTCGACAGATACGCAGTATTTT
CASSFRTGSTDTQYF
>TRBD1|TRBJ2-7|NA|TRBV7-2
TGTGCCAGTAACACCGGGACAGGGGGCGAGCAGTACTTC
CASNTGTGGEQYF
>NA|TRBJ1-1|NA|TRBV9
TGTGCCAGCAGCGTAAGTTGGGGGGTGGGGACTGAAGCTTTCTTT
CASSVSWGVGTEAFF
>NA|TRBJ2-5|NA|TRBV5-1
TGCGCCAGCAGCCCCGGGGGTACCGGGGCCCAAGAGACCCAGTACTTC
CASSPGGTGAQETQYF
>NA|TRBJ2-7|once|TRBV27
TGTGCCAGCAGTTTACAGACAGGTCTTGGCGAGCAGTACTTC
CASSLQTGLGEQYF
>NA|TRBJ2-7|NA|TRBV13
TGTGCCAGCAGCTTAAGTTCGTTCGGGAGTTCCTACGAGCAGTACTTC
CASSLSSFGSSYEQYF
>NA|TRBJ2-4|NA|TRBV28
TGTGCCAGCAGTTCAACCACAGGGATACTAGCCAAAAACATTCAGTACTTC
CASSSTTGILAKNIQYF
>NA|TRBJ2-2|NA|TRBV6-5
TGTGCCAGCAGTAGGAGCACCGGGGAGCTGTTTTTT
CASSRSTGELFF
>NA|TRBJ2-2|NA|TRBV7-7
TGTGCTAGCAGCTTAGCGGCCAACACCGGGGAGCTGTTTTTT
CASSLAANTGELFF
>TRBD2|TRBJ2-7|NA|TRBV30
TGTGCCTGGAGGGAGCCCGGGACTAGCATGTACGAGCAGTACTTC
CAWREPGTSMYEQYF
>NA|TRBJ2-7|NA|TRBV5-4
TGTGCCAGCAGCTTTACAGGATCCTACGAGCAGTACTTC
CASSFTGSYEQYF
>NA|TRBJ1-2|NA|TRBV28
TGTGCCAGCAACGGACAGAGATATGGCTACACCTTC
CASNGQRYGYTF
>TRBD2|TRBJ2-7|NA|TRBV29-1
TGCAGCGTTTGGCGGGAGGGAATCTACGAGCAGTACTTC
CSVWREGIYEQYF
>NA|TRBJ2-5|NA|TRBV4-3
TGCGCCAGCAGCCGGGATCTACAGGGTTCGGGAGAGACCCAGTACTTC
CASSRDLQGSGETQYF
>NA|TRBJ2-3|NA|TRBV6-1
TGTGCCAGCAGTACTATGGCCCCAGATACGCAGTATTTT
CASSTMAPDTQYF
>TRBD1|TRBJ1-5|NA|TRBV5-4
TGTGCCAGCAGCACCGAGACAGGGGGAACTAGCAATCAGCCCCAGCATTTT
CASSTETGGTSNQPQHF
>NA|TRBJ1-2|few|TRBV27
TGTGCCAGCAGTCCACAGGGACCCCTCTATGGCTACACCTTC
CASSPQGPLYGYTF
>NA|TRBJ1-6|once|TRBV27
TGTGCCACCTCTCTTATCCACCAGAATTCACCCCTCCACTTT
CATSLIHQNSPLHF